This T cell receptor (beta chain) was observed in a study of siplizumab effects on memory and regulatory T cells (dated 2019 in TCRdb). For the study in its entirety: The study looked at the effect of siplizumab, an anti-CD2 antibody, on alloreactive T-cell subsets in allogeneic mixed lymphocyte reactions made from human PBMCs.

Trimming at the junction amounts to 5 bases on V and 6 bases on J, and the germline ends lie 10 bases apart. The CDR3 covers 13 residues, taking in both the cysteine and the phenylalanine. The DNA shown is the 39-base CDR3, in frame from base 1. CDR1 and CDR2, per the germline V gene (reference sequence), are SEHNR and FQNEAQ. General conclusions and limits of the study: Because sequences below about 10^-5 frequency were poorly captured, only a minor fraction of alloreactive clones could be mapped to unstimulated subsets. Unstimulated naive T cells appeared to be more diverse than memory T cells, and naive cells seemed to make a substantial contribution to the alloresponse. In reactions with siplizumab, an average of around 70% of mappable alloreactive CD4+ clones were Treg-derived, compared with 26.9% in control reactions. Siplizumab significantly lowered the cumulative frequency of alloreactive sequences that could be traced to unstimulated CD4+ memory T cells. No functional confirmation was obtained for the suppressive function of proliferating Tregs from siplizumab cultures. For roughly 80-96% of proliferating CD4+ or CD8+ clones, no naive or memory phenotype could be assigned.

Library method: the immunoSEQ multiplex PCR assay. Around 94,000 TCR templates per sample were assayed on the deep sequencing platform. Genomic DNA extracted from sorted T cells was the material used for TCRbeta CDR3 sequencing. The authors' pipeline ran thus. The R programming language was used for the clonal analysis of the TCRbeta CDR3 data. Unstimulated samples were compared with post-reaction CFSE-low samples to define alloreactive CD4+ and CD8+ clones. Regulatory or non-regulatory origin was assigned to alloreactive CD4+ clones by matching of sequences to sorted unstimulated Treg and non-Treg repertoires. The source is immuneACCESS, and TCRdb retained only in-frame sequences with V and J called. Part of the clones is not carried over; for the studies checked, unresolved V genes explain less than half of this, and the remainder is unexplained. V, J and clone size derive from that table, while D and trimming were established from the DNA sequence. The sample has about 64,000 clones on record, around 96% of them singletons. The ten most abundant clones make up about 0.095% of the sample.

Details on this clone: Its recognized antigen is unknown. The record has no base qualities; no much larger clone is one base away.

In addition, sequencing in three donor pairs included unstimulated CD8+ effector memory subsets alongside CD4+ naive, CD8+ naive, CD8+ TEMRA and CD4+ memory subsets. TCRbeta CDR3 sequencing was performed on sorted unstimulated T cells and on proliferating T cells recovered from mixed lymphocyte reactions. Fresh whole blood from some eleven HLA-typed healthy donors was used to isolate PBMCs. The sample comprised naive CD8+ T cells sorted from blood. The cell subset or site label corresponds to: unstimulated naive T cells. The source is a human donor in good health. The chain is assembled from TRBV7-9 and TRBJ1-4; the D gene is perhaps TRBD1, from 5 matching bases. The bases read TGTGCCAGCAGCACCGGGGCCCATGAAAAACTGTTTTTT. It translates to CASSTGAHEKLFF. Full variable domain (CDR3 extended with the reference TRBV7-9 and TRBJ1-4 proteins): DTGVSQNPRHKITKRGQNVTFRCDPISEHNRLYWYRQTLGQGPEFLTYFQNEAQLEKSRLLSDRFSAERPKGSFSTLEIQRTEQGDSAMYLCASSTGAHEKLFFGSGTQLSVL.